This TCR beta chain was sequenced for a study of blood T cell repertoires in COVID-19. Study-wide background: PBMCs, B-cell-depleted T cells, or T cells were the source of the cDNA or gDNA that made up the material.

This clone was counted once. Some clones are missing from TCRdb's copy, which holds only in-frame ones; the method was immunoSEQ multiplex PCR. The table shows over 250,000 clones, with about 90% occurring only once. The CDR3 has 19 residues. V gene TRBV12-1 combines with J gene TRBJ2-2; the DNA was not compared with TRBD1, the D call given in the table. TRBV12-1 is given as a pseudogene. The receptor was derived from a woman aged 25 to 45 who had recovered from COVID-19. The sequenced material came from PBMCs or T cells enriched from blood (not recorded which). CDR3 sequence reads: CASSFVPGGLPSGTGELFF. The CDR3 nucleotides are TGTGCCAGCAGCTTTGTGCCAGGGGGCCTTCCTTCGGGCACCGGGGAGCTGTTTTTT.